The source of this T cell receptor (beta chain) is a study of CD8 T cells in ankylosing spondylitis. Using quantitative 5'-RACE with molecular barcodes, the authors made TCR beta libraries. TCRdb ran MiXCR on the 5' RACE reads and lists one entry per CDR3 protein. The repertoire holds some 200,000 distinct CDR3 sequences, approximately 18% seen once, with approximately 4.3% in the top ten. The study's findings and limits: Made up of several highly homologous variants, a TCR beta motif appeared characteristic of ankylosing spondylitis blood.

CDR1 is SGHAT, CDR2 FQNNGV, per germline. Germline trimming cut 0 bases from V and 0 bases from J; bases unmatched to any gene: 8. The CDR3 is 19 residues long. This clonotype was detected ten times or more. Its antigen is undetermined. The receptor was isolated from a male donor under 30 with ankylosing spondylitis or in good health (not recorded which). Sequencing was performed on blood, either unsorted or a sorted T cell fraction (not recorded which). The V call is TRBV11-2, the J call TRBJ2-3; 11 nucleotides align to TRBD2. The CDR3 DNA reads TGTGCCAGCAGCTTAGAGCCCCCCGGGACTAGCGGAAGCACAGATACGCAGTATTTT. This gives the protein CASSLEPPGTSGSTDTQYF. Full variable domain (outside the CDR3, taken from reference TRBV11-2 and TRBJ2-3): EAGVAQSPRYKIIEKRQSVAFWCNPISGHATLYWYQQILGQGPKLLIQFQNNGVVDDSQLPKDRFSAERLKGVDSTLKIQPAKLEDSAVYLCASSLEPPGTSGSTDTQYFGPGTRLTVL.